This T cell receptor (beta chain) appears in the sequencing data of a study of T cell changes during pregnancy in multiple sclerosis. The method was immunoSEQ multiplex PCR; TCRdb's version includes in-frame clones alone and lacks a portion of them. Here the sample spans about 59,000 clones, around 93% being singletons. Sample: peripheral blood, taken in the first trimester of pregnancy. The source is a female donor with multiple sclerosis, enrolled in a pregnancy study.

The CDR3 DNA follows: TGTGCCAGCAGTTTATCATGGATCGTGGGGACTAGCAAACTCTACGAGCAGTACTTC. As protein: CASSLSWIVGTSKLYEQYF. The chain combines TRBV27 with TRBJ2-7, with 9 bases lining up with TRBD2. Germline CDR1 MNHEY, CDR2 SMNVEV (reference sequence). The CDR3 consists of 19 residues. The V gene end was trimmed by 0 bases and the J gene end by 3 bases; junction bases not matched to a gene: 15.